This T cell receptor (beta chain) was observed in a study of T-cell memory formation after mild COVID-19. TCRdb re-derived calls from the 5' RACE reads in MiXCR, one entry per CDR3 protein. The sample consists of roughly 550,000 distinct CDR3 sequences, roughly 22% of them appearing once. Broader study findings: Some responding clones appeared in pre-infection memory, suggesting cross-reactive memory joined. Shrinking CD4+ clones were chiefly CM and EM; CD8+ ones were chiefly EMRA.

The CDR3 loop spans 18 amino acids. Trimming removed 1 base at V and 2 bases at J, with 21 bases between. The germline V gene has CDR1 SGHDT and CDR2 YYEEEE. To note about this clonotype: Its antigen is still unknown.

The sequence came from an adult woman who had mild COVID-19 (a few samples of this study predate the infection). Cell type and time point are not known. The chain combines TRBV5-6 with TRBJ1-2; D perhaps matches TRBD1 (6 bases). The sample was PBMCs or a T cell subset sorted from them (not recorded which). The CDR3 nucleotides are TGTGCCAGCAGCTTGAGTTCCGGGGGCAGAGACACCAACTATGGCTACACCTTC. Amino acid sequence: CASSLSSGGRDTNYGYTF. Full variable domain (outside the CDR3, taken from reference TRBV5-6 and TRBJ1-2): DAGVTQSPTHLIKTRGQQVTLRCSPKSGHDTVSWYQQALGQGPQFIFQYYEEEERQRGNFPDRFSGHQFPNYSSELNVNALLLGDSALYLCASSLSSGGRDTNYGYTFGSGTRLTVV.